This is a list of T cell receptor beta chains from one sample in a study of graft-versus-host responses after intestinal transplantation. Sequencing used immunoSEQ multiplex PCR; TCRdb keeps in-frame clones, though not all of them. The table records 80,000 or so clones, around 93% of them present only once. The sequences come from PBMCs, collected 98 days after intestinal transplantation. These receptors were collected from a human patient who received an intestinal transplant, so some T cells may come from the graft donor. The CDR3 runs from the conserved cysteine through the conserved F or W. A D gene is named only where the DNA matches it firmly. Not all rows give a size; the values are once, few, many and, for expanded clones, a class.

V	size	J	D	DNA	CDR3
TRBV5-4	NA	TRBJ1-4	NA	TGTGCCAGCAGCTTCTTCGGGCCTGAGAGTGAAAAACTGTTTTTT	CASSFFGPESEKLFF
TRBV5-1	NA	TRBJ1-3	NA	TGCGCCAGCAGCCCGTCACCAACGATTACGACTGGAAACACCATATATTTT	CASSPSPTITTGNTIYF
TRBV2	NA	TRBJ1-2	NA	TGTGCCAGCATTAGGGACGGGACATATGGCTACACCTTC	CASIRDGTYGYTF
TRBV28	NA	TRBJ1-3	TRBD1	TGTGCCAGCAGTTTACGACAGGGGAGCTCTGGAAACACCATATATTTT	CASSLRQGSSGNTIYF
TRBV7-9	NA	TRBJ2-1	NA	TGTGCCAGCAGCGTGACAGTCCTTAATGAGCAGTTCTTC	CASSVTVLNEQFF
TRBV6-5	NA	TRBJ1-1	TRBD1	TGTGCCAGCAATCCTACAGGGGAGGACACTGAAGCTTTCTTT	CASNPTGEDTEAFF
TRBV29-1	NA	TRBJ2-1	NA	TGCAGCGTTGATTGGCTAGCCGAGACCTACAATGAGCAGTTCTTC	CSVDWLAETYNEQFF
TRBV10-1	NA	TRBJ2-3	NA	TGCGCCAGCAGTGAGGGCAGGGTAACAGATACGCAGTATTTT	CASSEGRVTDTQYF
TRBV7-9	once	TRBJ2-1	TRBD2	TGTGCCAGCAGCTTAGGAGCGGGGGGCGTATATTACAATGAGCAGTTCTTC	CASSLGAGGVYYNEQFF
TRBV9	NA	TRBJ1-1	NA	TGTGCCAGCAGCGTAAACCTAATGAACACTGAAGCTTTCTTT	CASSVNLMNTEAFF
TRBV5-1	NA	TRBJ2-7	TRBD2	TGCGCCAGCAGCTCAGCGGGGGGGCCAAGCGAGCAGTACTTC	CASSSAGGPSEQYF
TRBV6-1	NA	TRBJ2-7	NA	TGTGCCAGCAGTGAAGCTGACAGGTCCTACGAGCAGTACTTC	CASSEADRSYEQYF
TRBV15	NA	TRBJ2-1	NA	TGTGCCACCAGCAGAGTCTCGGCTGAATGGGGGGCAGCCTACAATGAGCAGTTCTTC	CATSRVSAEWGAAYNEQFF
TRBV9	NA	TRBJ1-4	TRBD1	TGTGCCAGCAGCGCCGGGACAGGGGATTGGTATGAAAAACTGTTTTTT	CASSAGTGDWYEKLFF
TRBV19	NA	TRBJ2-3	NA	TGTGCCAGTAGGCAGGCTAACCCTAGCACAGATACGCAGTATTTT	CASRQANPSTDTQYF
TRBV4-1	NA	TRBJ1-5	TRBD1	TGCGCCAGCAGCCTGCCATTGACAGGGGAGGCTTATAGCAATCAGCCCCAGCATTTT	CASSLPLTGEAYSNQPQHF
TRBV6-5	NA	TRBJ1-2	TRBD1	TGTGCCAGCAGCCCACAGGGGGCGCGGGACTATGGCTACACCTTC	CASSPQGARDYGYTF
TRBV10-1	NA	TRBJ2-1	NA	TGCGCCAGCAGTGAAATGAGGAGCTCCTACAATGAGCAGTTCTTC	CASSEMRSSYNEQFF
TRBV13	once	TRBJ2-3	TRBD2	TGTGCCAGCAGCCCCCGGGCTAGCGGGAGAATGGTTGATACGCAGTATTTT	CASSPRASGRMVDTQYF
TRBV19	NA	TRBJ1-1	TRBD1	TGTGCCAGTAGTACCTCACAGGGGGCCCACACTGAAGCTTTCTTT	CASSTSQGAHTEAFF
TRBV28	NA	TRBJ1-2	TRBD1	TGTGCCAGCAGTTTATTGGGACAGGGTATGGGCTACACCTTC	CASSLLGQGMGYTF
TRBV7-3	NA	TRBJ1-5	NA	TGTGCCAGCAGCCTCGGACGGATTAATCAGCCCCAGCATTTT	CASSLGRINQPQHF
TRBV5-6	NA	TRBJ2-5	NA	TGTGCCAGCAGCCAACGCAGCAGGTACCAAGAGACCCAGTACTTC	CASSQRSRYQETQYF
TRBV27	NA	TRBJ1-4	NA	TGTGCCAGCAGTTTAGGGTGGGGGAATGAAAAACTGTTTTTT	CASSLGWGNEKLFF
TRBV29-1	NA	TRBJ2-1	TRBD2	TGCAGCGTTGAAGGGGTCTTAGCGGGGGTTGAGCAGTTCTTC	CSVEGVLAGVEQFF
TRBV30	NA	TRBJ2-5	NA	TGTGCCTGGAGAGGCGGCACGCAGTACCAAGAGACCCAGTACTTC	CAWRGGTQYQETQYF
TRBV10-1	few	TRBJ2-1	TRBD2	TGCGCCAGCAGTCAGGGACTAGCGGGAGATCTTGAGCAGTTCTTC	CASSQGLAGDLEQFF
TRBV27	NA	TRBJ1-5	NA	TGTGCCAGCAGTTTATCTTCAAGCAATCAGCCCCAGCATTTT	CASSLSSSNQPQHF
TRBV9	NA	TRBJ2-1	NA	TGTGCCAGCAGCGCTGGACCCTCTTTAAATGAGCAGTTCTTC	CASSAGPSLNEQFF
TRBV11-3	NA	TRBJ2-7	NA	TGTGCCAGCAGCTTGGGACACGTTTCCTACGAGCAGTACTTC	CASSLGHVSYEQYF
TRBV21-1	NA	TRBJ2-7	NA	TGTGCCAGCAGCAAACCGGACAAGGGGTACTTC	CASSKPDKGYF
TRBV5-6	once	TRBJ2-7	TRBD2	TGTGCCAGCAGCTTGGATATAGCGGGGGGGTACGAGCAGTACTTC	CASSLDIAGGYEQYF